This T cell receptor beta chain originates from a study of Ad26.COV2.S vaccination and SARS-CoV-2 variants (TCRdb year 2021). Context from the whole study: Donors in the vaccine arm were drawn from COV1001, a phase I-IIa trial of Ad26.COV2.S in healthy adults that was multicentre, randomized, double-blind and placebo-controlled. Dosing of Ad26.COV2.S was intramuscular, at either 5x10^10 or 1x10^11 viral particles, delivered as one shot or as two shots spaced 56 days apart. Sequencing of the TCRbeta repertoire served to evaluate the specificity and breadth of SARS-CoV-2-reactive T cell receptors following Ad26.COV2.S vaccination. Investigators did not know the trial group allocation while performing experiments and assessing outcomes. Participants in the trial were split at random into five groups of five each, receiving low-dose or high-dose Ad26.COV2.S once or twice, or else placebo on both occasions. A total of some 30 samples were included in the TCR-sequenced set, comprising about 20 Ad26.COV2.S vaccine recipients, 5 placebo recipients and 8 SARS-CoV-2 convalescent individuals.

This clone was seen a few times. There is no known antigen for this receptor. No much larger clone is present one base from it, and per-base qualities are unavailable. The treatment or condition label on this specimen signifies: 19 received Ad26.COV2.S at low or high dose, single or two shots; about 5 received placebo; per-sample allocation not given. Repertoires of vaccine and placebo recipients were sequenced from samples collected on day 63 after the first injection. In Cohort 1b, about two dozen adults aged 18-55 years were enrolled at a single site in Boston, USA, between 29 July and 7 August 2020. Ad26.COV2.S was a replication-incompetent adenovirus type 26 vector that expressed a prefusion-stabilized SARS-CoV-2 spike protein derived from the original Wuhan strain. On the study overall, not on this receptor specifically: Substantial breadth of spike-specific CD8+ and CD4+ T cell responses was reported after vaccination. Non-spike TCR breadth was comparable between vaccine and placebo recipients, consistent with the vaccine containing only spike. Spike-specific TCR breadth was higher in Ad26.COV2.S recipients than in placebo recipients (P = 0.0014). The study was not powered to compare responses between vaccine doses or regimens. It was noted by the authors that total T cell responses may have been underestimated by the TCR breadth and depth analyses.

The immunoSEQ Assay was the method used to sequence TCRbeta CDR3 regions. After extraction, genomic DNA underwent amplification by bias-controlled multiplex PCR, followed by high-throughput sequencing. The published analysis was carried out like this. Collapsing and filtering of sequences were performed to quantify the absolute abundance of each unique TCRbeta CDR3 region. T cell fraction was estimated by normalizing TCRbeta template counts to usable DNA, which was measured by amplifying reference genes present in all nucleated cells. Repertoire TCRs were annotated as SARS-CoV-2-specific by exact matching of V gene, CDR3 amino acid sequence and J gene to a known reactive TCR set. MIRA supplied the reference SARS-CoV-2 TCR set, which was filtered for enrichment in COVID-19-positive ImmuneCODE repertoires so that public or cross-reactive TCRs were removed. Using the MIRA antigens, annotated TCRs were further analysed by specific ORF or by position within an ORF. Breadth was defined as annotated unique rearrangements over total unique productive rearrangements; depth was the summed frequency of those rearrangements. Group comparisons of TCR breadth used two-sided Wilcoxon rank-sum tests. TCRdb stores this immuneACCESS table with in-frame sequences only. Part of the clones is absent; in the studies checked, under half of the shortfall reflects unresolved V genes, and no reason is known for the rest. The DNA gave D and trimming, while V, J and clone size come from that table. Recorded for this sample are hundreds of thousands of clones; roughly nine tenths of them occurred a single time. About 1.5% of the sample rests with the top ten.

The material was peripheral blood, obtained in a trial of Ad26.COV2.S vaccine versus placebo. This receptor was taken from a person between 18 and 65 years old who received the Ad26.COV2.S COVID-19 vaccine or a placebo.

The CDR3 region reads CASRGQNTEAFF. Here is the DNA: TGTGCCAGCAGGGGCCAGAACACTGAAGCTTTCTTT. Recombination connected TRBV9 to TRBJ1-1; there is no confident call for the D gene. V and J are truncated by 5 bases and 1 base respectively, leaving an intervening sequence of 6 bases. The germline V gene yields SGDLS for CDR1 and YYNGEE for CDR2. Spanning cysteine to phenylalanine, the CDR3 consists of 12 amino acids. Kept here is only the CDR3 DNA, which spans 36 bases and is read in frame from base 1.